What follows are 11 T cell receptor beta chains derived from one specimen sequenced in a study of blood T cell repertoires in COVID-19. Assay used: immunoSEQ multiplex PCR; TCRdb lists only in-frame clones, some missing. The table records tens of thousands of clones, 82% of them present only once. The material sequenced was peripheral blood. The receptors come from a human donor in a cohort sampled during active COVID-19.

This clone was seen more than once but under ten times. V is TRBV6-1 and J is TRBJ1-5, with D unclear. The length of the CDR3 is 15 residues. Trimming cost V 1 base and J 7 bases, with 14 bases left between them. Germline assignment: CDR1 MNHNS and CDR2 SASEGT. The CDR3 bases are TGTGCCAGCAGTGAAGGTCCGGACGCTAGCCAGCCCCAGCATTTT. Its translation is CASSEGPDASQPQHF.

This clone was observed a few times. The genes are TRBV19 and TRBJ2-1, with a weak D call TRBD2 (5 bases). Looked up from germline, CDR1 is LNHDA and CDR2 is SQIVND (reference sequence). V lost 3 bases to trimming and J lost 8 bases, with 14 bases between them. This CDR3 is built from 14 residues. CDR3 amino acids: CASSIGGDGHEQFF. CDR3 in DNA: TGTGCCAGTAGTATTGGAGGTGATGGCCATGAGCAGTTCTTC.

This rearrangement joins TRBV5-1 to TRBJ2-7; unclear D gene. Germline CDR1 is SGHRS and CDR2 is YFSETQ. The CDR3 length is 14 residues. V lost 0 bases to trimming and J lost 3 bases, with 10 bases between them. CDR3 DNA sequence: TGCGCCAGCAGCTTGGCCACAGAAGGCTACGAGCAGTACTTC. It codes for CASSLATEGYEQYF. The full variable domain, rest sourced from reference TRBV5-1 and TRBJ2-7, is KAGVTQTPRYLIKTRGQQVTLSCSPISGHRSVSWYQQTPGQGLQFLFEYFSETQRNKGNFPGRFSGRQFSNSRSEMNVSTLELGDSALYLCASSLATEGYEQYFGPGTRLTVT.

The V gene is TRBV6-5, the J gene TRBJ2-7, with TRBD1 as a possible D gene (6 bases). This CDR3 has 13 amino acids. From germline, CDR1 is MNHEY and CDR2 SVGAGI. V was clipped by 2 bases and J by 4 bases, with 9 bases between them. CDR3 DNA sequence: TGTGCCAGCAGTTACCTACAGGGATACGAGCAGTACTTC. Its translation: CASSYLQGYEQYF.

The J gene is TRBJ2-3, the V gene TRBV9, with TRBD2 matching over 11 bases. This CDR3 region has 17 residues. CDR1 is SGDLS, CDR2 YYNGEE, per germline. J was trimmed by 2 bases and V by 3 bases; bases with no gene match: 8. CDR3 in DNA: TGTGCCAGCAGCGCACCTAGCGGGGGGTCCAACACAGATACGCAGTATTTT. Amino acid sequence: CASSAPSGGSNTDTQYF.

This rearrangement joins TRBV5-1 to TRBJ2-2, with TRBD2 matching 14 bases. The CDR3 is made up of 16 amino acids. Losses at the gene ends were 3 bases for V and 4 bases for J; bases not matched to a gene: 2. From germline, CDR1 is SGHRS and CDR2 YFSETQ. The CDR3 region is CASSYGLAGGTGELFF. DNA for the CDR3: TGCGCCAGCAGCTATGGACTAGCGGGGGGCACCGGGGAGCTGTTTTTT.

The rearrangement uses TRBV5-4 and TRBJ1-1, with D possibly being TRBD1 (5 bases). There are 14 residues in the CDR3. The germline V gene encodes CDR1 SGHNT and CDR2 YYREEE (reference sequence). V lost 5 bases and J 3 bases, leaving 14 bases between the germline ends. CDR3 loop: CASSSTGEDTEAFF. The CDR3 nucleotides read TGTGCCAGCAGTTCGACGGGGGAAGACACTGAAGCTTTCTTT.

This sequence joins TRBV6-5 and TRBJ1-6; D gene unclear. Trimming removed 5 bases from V and 10 bases from J, with 18 bases in between. CDR3 length equals 15 residues. The germline V gene encodes CDR1 MNHEY and CDR2 SVGAGI. CDR3 DNA: TGTGCCAGCAGTCTACTCGGGTTGCGGGGATCACCCCTCCACTTT. Translating gives CASSLLGLRGSPLHF.

The chain employs TRBV3-1 (or the pseudogene TRBV3-2) and TRBJ1-1, with D perhaps TRBD1 (5 bases). The CDR3 runs 16 residues. The V gene lost 5 bases and the J gene lost 0 bases, with 16 bases spanning the gap. CDR1 LGHDT and CDR2 YNNKEL come from the germline V gene (reference sequence). The CDR3, as DNA: TGTGCCAGCAGCAACCGGGGGATTCACATGAACACTGAAGCTTTCTTT. Encoded protein: CASSNRGIHMNTEAFF.

CDR3 sequence reads: CATAYNRGGETQYF. The DNA for the CDR3 is TGTGCCACCGCTTATAACAGGGGCGGGGAGACCCAGTACTTC. The chain recombines TRBV2 with TRBJ2-5, with 7 bases fitting TRBD1. V gave up 10 bases and J gave up 5 bases; unmatched junction bases: 13. The CDR3 extends over 14 amino acids. Germline V lookup: CDR1 SNHLY, CDR2 FYNNEI. The entire variable domain, with the rest obtained from reference TRBV2 and TRBJ2-5, is as follows: EPEVTQTPSHQVTQMGQEVILRCVPISNHLYFYWYRQILGQKVEFLVSFYNNEISEKSEIFDDQFSVERPDGSNFTLKIRSTKLEDSAMYFCATAYNRGGETQYFGPGTRLLVL.

V usage is TRBV7-9 and J usage is TRBJ1-4; D call uncertain. V lost 6 bases to trimming and J lost 6 bases, with 11 bases between them. Germline V gives CDR1 SEHNR, CDR2 FQNEAQ (reference sequence). The CDR3 is 13 residues long. CDR3 nucleotides: TGTGCCAGCAGTACACAGCCCCATGAAAAACTGTTTTTT. It yields the protein CASSTQPHEKLFF.